This T cell receptor (beta chain) was observed in a study of blood T cell repertoires in COVID-19. Authors' data handling: Counts of nucleated cells, estimated from reference gene primer amplification, were obtained. Sequenced by immunoSEQ multiplex PCR; TCRdb stores in-frame clones only, minus some. From that table come the V and J calls and clone size; the DNA was used to work out D and trimming. The sample includes roughly 270,000 clones, 85% seen only once; the top ten take around 2.5%. Germline loops: CDR1 MGHDK, CDR2 SYGVNS. This CDR3 region has 13 residues. V lost 4 bases to trimming and J lost 8 bases; unmatched junction nucleotides: 5.

The chain has TRBV25-1 and TRBJ1-2, with 9 bases matching TRBD1. Sequencing was done on a sample of PBMCs or T cells enriched from blood (not recorded which). This receptor was obtained from a woman aged 50 to 60 who had recovered from COVID-19. The CDR3 reads CASSVQGARGYTF. The DNA for the CDR3 is TGTGCCAGCAGTGTACAGGGGGCCCGAGGCTACACCTTC.